A selection of T cell receptor beta chains follows, all from one sample in a study of blood T cell repertoires in COVID-19. Assay used: immunoSEQ multiplex PCR; TCRdb lists only in-frame clones, some missing. Of about 120,000 clones listed, about three quarters are singletons. Sequencing input: peripheral blood. These receptors originate from a man in his 70s with acute or convalescent COVID-19. CDR3s leave out the opening cysteine and the closing phenylalanine or tryptophan.

V: TRBV10-3
CDR3: AISESATNEKLF

V: TRBV13
CDR3: ASSQPLAGTAFVDTQY

V: TRBV19
CDR3: ASSYRGADNYGYT

V: TRBV3-1/TRBV3-2
CDR3: ASSPFVDYEQF

V: TRBV2
CDR3: ASSEGDRAYQPQH

V: TRBV30
CDR3: AWSGRNNREFQETQY

V: TRBV15
CDR3: ATSRDGIGTGDLYEQY

V: TRBV7-9
CDR3: ASSSDRGEPQH

V: TRBV27
CDR3: ASSLGGTAYNEQF

V: TRBV4-1
CDR3: ASSQASRGEQY

V: TRBV5-1
CDR3: ASSPLAGGGLVEQY